The clone carrying this TCR beta chain was found many times. The length of the CDR3 is 13 residues. Trimming took 1 base from V and 5 from J, leaving 8 bases between them. This sample is part of a study of regulatory T cells in long-lasting Graves disease. Time point described: newly diagnosed GD, antithyroid drugs for less than 3 months. RNA from PBMCs was the source of the TCR library. Arm-PCR of CDR3 regions and iRepertoire HTBI primers were used to build TCR beta libraries. TCRdb re-analysed the multiplex PCR reads in MiXCR, keeping a single row per CDR3 protein. Found here are 510,000 or so distinct CDR3 sequences, around 12% of them singletons; the top ten hold around 10%. These data were likewise used in another study, on T cells in Graves' hyperthyroidism and ophthalmopathy.

J is TRBJ1-1 and V is TRBV12-3 or TRBV12-4; D remains unclear. Sequenced here: peripheral blood mononuclear cells (PBMCs), sampled at new diagnosis, from a patient treated with antithyroid drugs. The sequence was collected from a woman in her twenties or thirties with Graves disease. The CDR3 protein is CASSLGRRTEAFF. CDR3 sequence (DNA): TGTGCCAGCAGTTTAGGACGGAGGACTGAAGCTTTCTTT.